This T cell receptor beta chain was recorded in a study of T cell responses to AZD1222 COVID-19 vaccine. Clones were sequenced by immunoSEQ multiplex PCR, and TCRdb holds only the in-frame ones, with some missing. In the table there are 100,000 to 120,000 clones, roughly four fifths of which are singletons. This CDR3 region has 14 residues. The V and J ends lost 2 bases and 2 bases respectively, with 9 bases between them. Germline V gene sequence: CDR1 MDHEN, CDR2 SYDVKM. The receptor's source is an adult in good health. This specimen consisted of peripheral blood, obtained on day 0 of AZD1222 vaccination. The chain joins TRBV28 to TRBJ1-2; D perhaps matches TRBD1 (5 bases). CDR3 nucleotide sequence: TGTGCCAGCAGTTTAGCAGGGTTGAACTATGGCTACACCTTC. This codes for CASSLAGLNYGYTF.